These T cell receptor beta chains were read from a single sample in a study of T cell responses to AZD1222 COVID-19 vaccine. Some clones are missing from TCRdb's copy, which holds only in-frame ones; the method was immunoSEQ multiplex PCR. The table has around 25,000 clones, 80% to 90% seen once. The material was peripheral blood, obtained 28 days after the second AZD1222 dose. These TCRs come from an adult who received the AZD1222 COVID-19 vaccine. Each CDR3 is given with its conserved first and last residue. D genes are given only for firm matches. Rows give clone size only sometimes, using once, few, many, or a class for an expanded clone.

d_gene: .
j_gene: TRBJ2-2
v_gene: TRBV6-4
abundance: medium-sized
CDR3nt: TGTGCCAGCAGTCAGGGTGCGAGCACCGGGGAGCTGTTTTTT
CDR3aa: CASSQGASTGELFF

d_gene: TRBD1
j_gene: TRBJ2-3
v_gene: TRBV11-2
abundance: .
CDR3nt: TGTGCCAGCAGCCAGGGACAGGTGACAGATACGCAGTATTTT
CDR3aa: CASSQGQVTDTQYF

d_gene: TRBD2
j_gene: TRBJ2-7
v_gene: TRBV19
abundance: once
CDR3nt: TGTGCCAGTAGTACTAGCGGGACCCAATCGTACGAGCAGTACTTC
CDR3aa: CASSTSGTQSYEQYF

d_gene: .
j_gene: TRBJ2-2
v_gene: TRBV27
abundance: .
CDR3nt: TGTGCCAGCGGAAGTCCTATGAACACCGGGGAGCTGTTTTTT
CDR3aa: CASGSPMNTGELFF

d_gene: .
j_gene: TRBJ2-7
v_gene: TRBV7-6
abundance: .
CDR3nt: TGTGCCAGCAGCCATACTACGGGACCGATATACGAGCAGTACTTC
CDR3aa: CASSHTTGPIYEQYF

d_gene: .
j_gene: TRBJ1-1
v_gene: TRBV10-3
abundance: .
CDR3nt: TGTGCCACCAAAGGGTTCACTGAAGCTTTCTTT
CDR3aa: CATKGFTEAFF

d_gene: TRBD2
j_gene: TRBJ2-7
v_gene: TRBV13
abundance: few
CDR3nt: TGTGCCAGCAGCACTAGCGGCAGCTCCTACGAGCAGTACTTC
CDR3aa: CASSTSGSSYEQYF

d_gene: .
j_gene: TRBJ2-5
v_gene: TRBV2
abundance: .
CDR3nt: TGTGCCTGCAGGGTGGAGGTCGGGGAGACCCAGTACTTC
CDR3aa: CACRVEVGETQYF

d_gene: .
j_gene: TRBJ1-6
v_gene: TRBV2
abundance: .
CDR3nt: TGTGCCAGCAGTGTGGGGTCACCCCTCCACTTT
CDR3aa: CASSVGSPLHF

d_gene: .
j_gene: TRBJ1-6
v_gene: TRBV9
abundance: medium-sized
CDR3nt: TGTGCCAGCAGCCCTAGCGCCTCCTATAATTCACCCCTCCACTTT
CDR3aa: CASSPSASYNSPLHF

d_gene: TRBD1
j_gene: TRBJ2-5
v_gene: TRBV11-2
abundance: .
CDR3nt: TGTGCCAGCAGCTTGGGGACAGGGGCTGGGGAGACCCAGTACTTC
CDR3aa: CASSLGTGAGETQYF

d_gene: TRBD2
j_gene: TRBJ2-3
v_gene: TRBV5-4
abundance: .
CDR3nt: TGTGCCAGCAGCTTACAACTAGCGGCTAGCACAGATACGCAGTATTTT
CDR3aa: CASSLQLAASTDTQYF

d_gene: TRBD1
j_gene: TRBJ2-7
v_gene: TRBV5-4
abundance: .
CDR3nt: TGTGCCAGCAGCTTCTCAATCGGACAGGACTTCTACGAGCAGTACTTC
CDR3aa: CASSFSIGQDFYEQYF

d_gene: TRBD2
j_gene: TRBJ2-5
v_gene: TRBV9
abundance: .
CDR3nt: TGTGCCAGCAGCGTTAGCGGGACCCCAGAGACCCAGTACTTC
CDR3aa: CASSVSGTPETQYF

d_gene: .
j_gene: TRBJ2-1
v_gene: TRBV5-1
abundance: .
CDR3nt: TGCGCCAGCAGAAGTCTCGGGGAGTTTGAGCAGTTCTTC
CDR3aa: CASRSLGEFEQFF

d_gene: .
j_gene: TRBJ1-4
v_gene: TRBV5-1
abundance: few
CDR3nt: TGCGCCAGCAGGGCGGGGGCTAATGAAAAACTGTTTTTT
CDR3aa: CASRAGANEKLFF

d_gene: .
j_gene: TRBJ1-2
v_gene: TRBV27
abundance: .
CDR3nt: TGTGCCAGCAGTAACACAGGGAACTATGGCTACACCTTC
CDR3aa: CASSNTGNYGYTF

d_gene: .
j_gene: TRBJ2-3
v_gene: TRBV9
abundance: .
CDR3nt: TGTGCCAGCAGCGTAGGTCAACAGGCTAGCACAGATACGCAGTATTTT
CDR3aa: CASSVGQQASTDTQYF

d_gene: .
j_gene: TRBJ2-7
v_gene: TRBV28
abundance: .
CDR3nt: TGTGCCAGCAGTTTAGGGCTGTCCTACGAGCAGTACTTC
CDR3aa: CASSLGLSYEQYF

d_gene: .
j_gene: TRBJ2-7
v_gene: TRBV2
abundance: .
CDR3nt: TGTGCCAGCAGTGAATTGATCTACGAGCAGTACTTC
CDR3aa: CASSELIYEQYF

d_gene: .
j_gene: TRBJ2-1
v_gene: TRBV24-1
abundance: .
CDR3nt: TGTGCCACCAGTGATTTGGGGGGCGAAAAGGATGAGCAGTTCTTC
CDR3aa: CATSDLGGEKDEQFF

d_gene: TRBD2
j_gene: TRBJ2-5
v_gene: TRBV10-3
abundance: .
CDR3nt: TGTGCCACTACCGGGACTAGCGGGAGTATGAGAGAGACCCAGTACTTC
CDR3aa: CATTGTSGSMRETQYF

d_gene: .
j_gene: TRBJ2-2
v_gene: TRBV7-6
abundance: .
CDR3nt: TGTGCCAGCAGCTTAGTCGGGATCCTAAGGGCCGGGGAGCTGTTTTTT
CDR3aa: CASSLVGILRAGELFF

d_gene: TRBD1
j_gene: TRBJ1-5
v_gene: TRBV28
abundance: .
CDR3nt: TGTGCCAGCAGTTTCCGGACAGGGGGCTTTTATAGCAATCAGCCCCAGCATTTT
CDR3aa: CASSFRTGGFYSNQPQHF

d_gene: TRBD1
j_gene: TRBJ1-2
v_gene: TRBV5-1
abundance: .
CDR3nt: TGCGCCAGCAGCACCGGACAGGGGGATGGCTACACCTTC
CDR3aa: CASSTGQGDGYTF

d_gene: TRBD2
j_gene: TRBJ2-1
v_gene: TRBV5-1
abundance: .
CDR3nt: TGCGCCAGCAGCGGAATAGCGGGAGGATCCTACAATGAGCAGTTCTTC
CDR3aa: CASSGIAGGSYNEQFF

d_gene: .
j_gene: TRBJ2-1
v_gene: TRBV7-3
abundance: .
CDR3nt: TGTGCCAACCCACGGCAGTTCTCCTACAATGAGCAGTTCTTC
CDR3aa: CANPRQFSYNEQFF

d_gene: TRBD2
j_gene: TRBJ2-2
v_gene: TRBV24-1
abundance: .
CDR3nt: TGTGCCACCAGTGACCTCAGCGGGAGGGCCCACACCGGGGAGCTGTTTTTT
CDR3aa: CATSDLSGRAHTGELFF

d_gene: .
j_gene: TRBJ1-2
v_gene: TRBV27
abundance: .
CDR3nt: TGTGCCAGCAGTTTTGACACGAACTATGGCTACACCTTC
CDR3aa: CASSFDTNYGYTF

d_gene: TRBD1
j_gene: TRBJ2-7
v_gene: TRBV6-5
abundance: .
CDR3nt: TGTGCCAGCAGCGGAGACAGGGGGCGAACCTACGAGCAGTACTTC
CDR3aa: CASSGDRGRTYEQYF

d_gene: TRBD2
j_gene: TRBJ2-3
v_gene: TRBV5-5
abundance: .
CDR3nt: TGTGCCAGCGACCTAGCGGTCACAGATACGCAGTATTTT
CDR3aa: CASDLAVTDTQYF

d_gene: .
j_gene: TRBJ1-4
v_gene: TRBV3-1/TRBV3-2
abundance: .
CDR3nt: TGTGCCAGCAGCCAACAAAGACTTTCCGAAAAACTGTTTTTT
CDR3aa: CASSQQRLSEKLFF

d_gene: .
j_gene: TRBJ2-7
v_gene: TRBV5-6
abundance: .
CDR3nt: TGTGCCAGCAGCTTGGGCGGTTACGAGCAGTACTTC
CDR3aa: CASSLGGYEQYF

d_gene: TRBD2
j_gene: TRBJ2-3
v_gene: TRBV5-1
abundance: .
CDR3nt: TGCGCCAGCAGCGGCCAGCGGGAGGGAGATACGCAGTATTTT
CDR3aa: CASSGQREGDTQYF

d_gene: TRBD1
j_gene: TRBJ2-5
v_gene: TRBV5-1
abundance: .
CDR3nt: TGCGCCAGCATCTCGACGGGACAGGGGCACCAAGAGACCCAGTACTTC
CDR3aa: CASISTGQGHQETQYF

d_gene: .
j_gene: TRBJ1-5
v_gene: TRBV28
abundance: .
CDR3nt: TGTGCCAGCAGCACCGCGGGGATCTTATTTCAGCCCCAGCATTTT
CDR3aa: CASSTAGILFQPQHF

d_gene: TRBD2
j_gene: TRBJ2-1
v_gene: TRBV28
abundance: once
CDR3nt: TGTGCCAGCAGTTTAGTCGTAGCGGGAGGGCCGGGGAATGAGCAGTTCTTC
CDR3aa: CASSLVVAGGPGNEQFF

d_gene: .
j_gene: TRBJ2-2
v_gene: TRBV19
abundance: .
CDR3nt: TGTGCCAGTAGTATAGTGGCAGGGAACACCGGGGAGCTGTTTTTT
CDR3aa: CASSIVAGNTGELFF

d_gene: .
j_gene: TRBJ2-2
v_gene: TRBV5-1
abundance: .
CDR3nt: TGCGCCAGCAGCCTCTCCACAGACTCCACCGGGGAGCTGTTTTTT
CDR3aa: CASSLSTDSTGELFF

d_gene: .
j_gene: TRBJ2-7
v_gene: TRBV6-5
abundance: .
CDR3nt: TGTGCCAGCAGTTACTCGAGGAGGGGAACCAAAGACGAGCAGTACTTC
CDR3aa: CASSYSRRGTKDEQYF

d_gene: .
j_gene: TRBJ2-5
v_gene: TRBV9
abundance: .
CDR3nt: TGTGCCAGCAGCGTAGGAGGAGAACAAGAGACCCAGTACTTC
CDR3aa: CASSVGGEQETQYF

d_gene: .
j_gene: TRBJ2-7
v_gene: TRBV9
abundance: once
CDR3nt: TGTGCCAGCAGCGAGGAGGGGGCGAGCGAGCAGTACTTC
CDR3aa: CASSEEGASEQYF

d_gene: TRBD1
j_gene: TRBJ2-2
v_gene: TRBV19
abundance: .
CDR3nt: TGTGCCAGCAAAACCGGGACAGCGAACACCGGGGAGCTGTTTTTT
CDR3aa: CASKTGTANTGELFF

d_gene: .
j_gene: TRBJ1-5
v_gene: TRBV19
abundance: .
CDR3nt: TGTGCCAGTATTGGGGGCCACAATCAGCCCCAGCATTTT
CDR3aa: CASIGGHNQPQHF

d_gene: .
j_gene: TRBJ1-5
v_gene: TRBV6-4
abundance: .
CDR3nt: TGTGCCAGCAGTAGGGAGGAAAATCAGCCCCAGCATTTT
CDR3aa: CASSREENQPQHF

d_gene: TRBD1
j_gene: TRBJ1-2
v_gene: TRBV28
abundance: .
CDR3nt: TGTGCCAGCAGTCCTCCAGGGGGCGTTATCTATGGCTACACCTTC
CDR3aa: CASSPPGGVIYGYTF

d_gene: .
j_gene: TRBJ2-6
v_gene: TRBV3-1/TRBV3-2
abundance: .
CDR3nt: TGTGCCAGCAGCCAAGCCCGGAGCTCTGGGGCCAACGTCCTGACTTTC
CDR3aa: CASSQARSSGANVLTF

d_gene: TRBD1
j_gene: TRBJ1-2
v_gene: TRBV6-4
abundance: once
CDR3nt: TGTGCCAGCAGGCCCCAAGGGACAGGGGCCTATGGCTACACCTTC
CDR3aa: CASRPQGTGAYGYTF

d_gene: .
j_gene: TRBJ2-4
v_gene: TRBV19
abundance: .
CDR3nt: TGTGCCAGTAGTCACCGGGACGGAGAAACACTAGCCAAAAACATTCAGTACTTC
CDR3aa: CASSHRDGETLAKNIQYF

d_gene: TRBD1
j_gene: TRBJ2-3
v_gene: TRBV7-3
abundance: .
CDR3nt: TGTGCCAGCAGCCCGGGACAGGGCCTAGATACGCAGTATTTT
CDR3aa: CASSPGQGLDTQYF

d_gene: TRBD1
j_gene: TRBJ1-5
v_gene: TRBV2
abundance: .
CDR3nt: TGTGCCAGCAAATCGGGACAGGGGACTCAGCCCCAGCATTTT
CDR3aa: CASKSGQGTQPQHF